The TCR beta chain under discussion was sequenced for a study of vaccination and CD4 T cells after COVID-19. Study information: Control cultures were given a CEFX pool, an HIV-1 Nef pool, or no peptide.

Treatment: approximately 10-day PBMC culture with coronavirus spike peptide pools or control peptides (ViraFEST assay). This CDR3 has 17 amino acids. V was clipped by 0 bases and J by 1 base, with 13 bases between them. Germline CDR1 reads MGHRA; CDR2 reads YSYEKL. This clonotype was counted a single time. Antigen specificity is unknown. Cultured CD4+ T-cell DNA underwent Oncomine TCR Beta short-read sequencing. TCRdb fed the PCR reads into MiXCR, producing one record per CDR3 protein. Here the sample spans about 14,000 distinct CDR3 sequences, approximately 57% being singletons. Sample: CD4+ T cells from blood, cultured in vitro. The origin of this receptor is a human donor who had recovered from COVID-19. This chain uses TRBV4-1 with TRBJ1-5; D unclear. The DNA of the CDR3 is TGCGCCAGCAGCCAAGATGAGACCAGTAGAAGCAATCAGCCCCAGCATTTT. Translating gives CASSQDETSRSNQPQHF.